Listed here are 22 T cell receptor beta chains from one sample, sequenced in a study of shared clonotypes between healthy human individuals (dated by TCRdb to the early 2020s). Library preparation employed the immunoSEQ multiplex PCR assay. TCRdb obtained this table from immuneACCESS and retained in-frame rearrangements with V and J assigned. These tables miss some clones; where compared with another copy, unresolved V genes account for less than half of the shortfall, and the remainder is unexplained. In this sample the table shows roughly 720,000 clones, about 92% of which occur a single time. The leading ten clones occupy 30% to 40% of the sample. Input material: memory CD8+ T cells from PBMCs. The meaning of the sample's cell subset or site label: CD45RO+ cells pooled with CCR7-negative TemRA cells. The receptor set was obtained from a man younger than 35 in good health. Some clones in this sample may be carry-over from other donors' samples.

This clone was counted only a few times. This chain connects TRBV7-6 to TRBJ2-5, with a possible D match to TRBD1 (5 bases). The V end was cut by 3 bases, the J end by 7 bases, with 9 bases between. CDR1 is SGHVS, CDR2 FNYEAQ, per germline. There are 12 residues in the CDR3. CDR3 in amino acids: CASSLGQGTQYF. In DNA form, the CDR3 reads TGTGCCAGCAGCTTGGGTCAGGGGACCCAGTACTTC.

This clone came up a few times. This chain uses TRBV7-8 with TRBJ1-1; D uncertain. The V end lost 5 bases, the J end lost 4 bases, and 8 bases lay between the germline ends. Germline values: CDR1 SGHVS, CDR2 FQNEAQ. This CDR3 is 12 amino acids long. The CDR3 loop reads CASSPIRTEAFF. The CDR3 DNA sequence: TGTGCCAGCAGCCCGATACGCACTGAAGCTTTCTTT.

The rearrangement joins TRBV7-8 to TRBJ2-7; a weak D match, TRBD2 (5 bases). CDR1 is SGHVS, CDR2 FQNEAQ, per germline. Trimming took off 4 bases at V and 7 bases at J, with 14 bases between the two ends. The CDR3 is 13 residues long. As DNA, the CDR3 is TGTGCCAGCAGCTGGGGTTTGGGCGGGGAGCAGTACTTC. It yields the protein CASSWGLGGEQYF. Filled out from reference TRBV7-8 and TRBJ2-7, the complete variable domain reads GAGVSQSPRYKVAKRGQDVALRCDPISGHVSLFWYQQALGQGPEFLTYFQNEAQLDKSGLPSDRFFAERPEGSVSTLKIQRTQQEDSAVYLCASSWGLGGEQYFGPGTRLTVT.

As DNA, the CDR3 is TGTGCCAGCAAATTCGTGACAGGGGGAACCAGAGCTAACTATGGCTACACCTTC. Amino acid sequence: CASKFVTGGTRANYGYTF. The chain combines TRBV28 with TRBJ1-2, with TRBD1 identical over 9 bases. CDR3 length: 18 amino acids. Germline V lookup: CDR1 MDHEN, CDR2 SYDVKM. The trim removed 7 bases at V and 0 bases at J, leaving 15 bases unmatched.

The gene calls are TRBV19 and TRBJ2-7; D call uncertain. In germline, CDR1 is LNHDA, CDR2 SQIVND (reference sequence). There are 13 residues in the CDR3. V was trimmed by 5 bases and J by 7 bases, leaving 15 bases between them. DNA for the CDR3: TGTGCCAGTAGTGTCGGTACGGGTTCGGAGCAGTACTTC. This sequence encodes CASSVGTGSEQYF.

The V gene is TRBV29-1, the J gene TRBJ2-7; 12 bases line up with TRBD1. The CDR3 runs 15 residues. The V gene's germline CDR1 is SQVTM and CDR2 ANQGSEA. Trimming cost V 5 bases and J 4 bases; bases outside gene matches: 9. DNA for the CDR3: TGCAGCGTTTTAACCGGGACAGGGGGCCCTTACGAGCAGTACTTC. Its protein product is CSVLTGTGGPYEQYF.

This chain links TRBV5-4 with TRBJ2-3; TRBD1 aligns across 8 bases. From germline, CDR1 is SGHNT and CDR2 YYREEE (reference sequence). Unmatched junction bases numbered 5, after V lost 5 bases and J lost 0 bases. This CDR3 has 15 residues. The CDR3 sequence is CASRSGQVSTDTQYF. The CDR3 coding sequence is TGTGCCAGCAGGTCGGGACAGGTGAGCACAGATACGCAGTATTTT.

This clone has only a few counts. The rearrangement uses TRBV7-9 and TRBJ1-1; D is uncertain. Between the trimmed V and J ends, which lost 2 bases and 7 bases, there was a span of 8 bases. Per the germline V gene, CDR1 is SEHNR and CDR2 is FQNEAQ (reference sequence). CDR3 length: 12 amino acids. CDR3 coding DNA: TGTGCCAGCAGCTTATTAATGCATGAAGCTTTCTTT. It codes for CASSLLMHEAFF.

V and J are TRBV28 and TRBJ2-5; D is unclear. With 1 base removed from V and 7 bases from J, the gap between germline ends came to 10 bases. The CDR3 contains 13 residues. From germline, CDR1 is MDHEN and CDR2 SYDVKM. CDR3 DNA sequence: TGTGCCAGCAGTTTATCGTTGGGCTGGACCCAGTACTTC. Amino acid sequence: CASSLSLGWTQYF.

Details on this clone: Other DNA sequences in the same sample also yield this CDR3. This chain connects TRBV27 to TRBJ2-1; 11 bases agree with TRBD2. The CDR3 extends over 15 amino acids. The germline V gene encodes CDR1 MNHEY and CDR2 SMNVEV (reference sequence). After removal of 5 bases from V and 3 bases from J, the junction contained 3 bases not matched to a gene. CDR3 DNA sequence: TGTGCCAGCAGTCCAGGGACTAGCGGCTACAATGAGCAGTTCTTC. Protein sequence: CASSPGTSGYNEQFF.

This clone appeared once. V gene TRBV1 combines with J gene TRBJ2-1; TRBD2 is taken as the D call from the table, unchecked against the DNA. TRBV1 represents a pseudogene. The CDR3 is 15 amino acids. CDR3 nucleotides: TGCACCAGCAGCCAACGGCGGGAAGAATACAATGAGCAGTTCTTC. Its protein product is CTSSQRREEYNEQFF.

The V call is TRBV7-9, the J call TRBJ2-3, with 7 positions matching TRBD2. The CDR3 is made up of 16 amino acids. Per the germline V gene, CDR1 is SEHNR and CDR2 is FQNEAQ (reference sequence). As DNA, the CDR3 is TGTGCGGCGGCGGGGGACTCCCTCGGAGGCACAGATACGCAGTATTTT. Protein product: CAAAGDSLGGTDTQYF.

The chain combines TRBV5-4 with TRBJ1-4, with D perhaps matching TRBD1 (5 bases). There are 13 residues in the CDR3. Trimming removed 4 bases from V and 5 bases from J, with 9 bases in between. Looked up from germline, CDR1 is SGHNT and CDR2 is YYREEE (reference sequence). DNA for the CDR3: TGTGCCAGCAGCCAGGACAACAATGAAAAACTGTTTTTT. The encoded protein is CASSQDNNEKLFF.

The CDR3 loop reads CASSERTYQETQYF. The CDR3 DNA reads as TGTGCCAGCAGCGAGAGGACCTACCAAGAGACCCAGTACTTC. This sequence joins TRBV7-2 and TRBJ2-5, with D uncertain. The V end was cut by 5 bases, the J end by 0 bases, with 10 bases between. CDR1 and CDR2 (germline): SGHTA, FQGNSA. This CDR3 has 14 amino acids. Full variable domain (missing parts from reference TRBV7-2 and TRBJ2-5): GAGVSQSPSNKVTEKGKDVELRCDPISGHTALYWYRQSLGQGLEFLIYFQGNSAPDKSGLPSDRFSAERTGGSVSTLTIQRTQQEDSAVYLCASSERTYQETQYFGPGTRLLVL.

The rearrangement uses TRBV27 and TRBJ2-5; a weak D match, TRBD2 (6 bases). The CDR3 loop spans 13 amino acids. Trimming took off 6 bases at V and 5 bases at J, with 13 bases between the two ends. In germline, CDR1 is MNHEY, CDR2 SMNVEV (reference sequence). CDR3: CASSGGEVETQYF. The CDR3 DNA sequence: TGTGCCAGCAGCGGGGGAGAGGTCGAGACCCAGTACTTC.

CDR3 loop: CASSLRRGHNGLEQFF. The CDR3 DNA is TGCGCCAGCAGCTTGAGGCGGGGACATAATGGACTCGAGCAGTTCTTC. This rearrangement joins TRBV5-1 to TRBJ2-1; D is tentatively TRBD1 or TRBD2 (6 bases each). Germline V gene data show CDR1 as SGHRS and CDR2 as YFSETQ. The CDR3 is 16 residues long. Trimming left V 1 base short and J 10 bases short, with 21 bases between.

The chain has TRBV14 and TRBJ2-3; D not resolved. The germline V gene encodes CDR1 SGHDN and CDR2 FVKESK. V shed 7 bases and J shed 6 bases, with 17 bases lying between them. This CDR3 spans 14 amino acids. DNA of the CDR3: TGTGCCAGCAACGTAATGGGTGCGCAGGATACGCAGTATTTT. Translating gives CASNVMGAQDTQYF.

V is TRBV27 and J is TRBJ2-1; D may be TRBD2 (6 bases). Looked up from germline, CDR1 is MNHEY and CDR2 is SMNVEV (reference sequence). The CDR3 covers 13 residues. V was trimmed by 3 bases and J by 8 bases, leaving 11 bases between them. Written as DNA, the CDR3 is TGTGCCAGCAGTTTTCGGGAGAACGATGAGCAGTTCTTC. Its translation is CASSFRENDEQFF.

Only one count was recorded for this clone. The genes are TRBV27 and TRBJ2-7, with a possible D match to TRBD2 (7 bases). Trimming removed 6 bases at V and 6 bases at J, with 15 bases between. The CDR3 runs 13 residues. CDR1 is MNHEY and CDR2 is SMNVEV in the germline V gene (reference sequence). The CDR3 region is CASRGGGVFEQYF. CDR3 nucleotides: TGTGCCAGCAGAGGGGGGGGAGTATTCGAGCAGTACTTC.

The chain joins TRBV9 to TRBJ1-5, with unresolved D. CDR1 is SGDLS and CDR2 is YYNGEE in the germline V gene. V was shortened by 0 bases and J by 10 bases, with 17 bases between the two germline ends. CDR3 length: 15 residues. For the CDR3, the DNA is TGTGCCAGCAGCGTAGAGGGTACTCCCTGGGAACCCCAGCATTTT. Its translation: CASSVEGTPWEPQHF.

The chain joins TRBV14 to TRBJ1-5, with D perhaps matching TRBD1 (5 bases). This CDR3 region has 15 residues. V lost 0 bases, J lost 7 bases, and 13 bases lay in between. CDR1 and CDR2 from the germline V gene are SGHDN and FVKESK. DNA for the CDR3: TGTGCCAGCAGCCAAGATCAGGCAGGGCAGCAGCCCCAGCATTTT. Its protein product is CASSQDQAGQQPQHF.

The DNA for the CDR3 is TGTGCCAGCAGCTTAGCGCGGGGGACAGGGGGAGCCTACGAGCAGTACTTC. It is translated as CASSLARGTGGAYEQYF. The chain is built from TRBV11-1 and TRBJ2-7; 11 bases are shared with TRBD1. Trimming cost V 0 bases and J 2 bases; bases outside gene matches: 6. CDR1 and CDR2 (germline): SGHAT, FQDESV (reference sequence). This CDR3 contains 17 residues.